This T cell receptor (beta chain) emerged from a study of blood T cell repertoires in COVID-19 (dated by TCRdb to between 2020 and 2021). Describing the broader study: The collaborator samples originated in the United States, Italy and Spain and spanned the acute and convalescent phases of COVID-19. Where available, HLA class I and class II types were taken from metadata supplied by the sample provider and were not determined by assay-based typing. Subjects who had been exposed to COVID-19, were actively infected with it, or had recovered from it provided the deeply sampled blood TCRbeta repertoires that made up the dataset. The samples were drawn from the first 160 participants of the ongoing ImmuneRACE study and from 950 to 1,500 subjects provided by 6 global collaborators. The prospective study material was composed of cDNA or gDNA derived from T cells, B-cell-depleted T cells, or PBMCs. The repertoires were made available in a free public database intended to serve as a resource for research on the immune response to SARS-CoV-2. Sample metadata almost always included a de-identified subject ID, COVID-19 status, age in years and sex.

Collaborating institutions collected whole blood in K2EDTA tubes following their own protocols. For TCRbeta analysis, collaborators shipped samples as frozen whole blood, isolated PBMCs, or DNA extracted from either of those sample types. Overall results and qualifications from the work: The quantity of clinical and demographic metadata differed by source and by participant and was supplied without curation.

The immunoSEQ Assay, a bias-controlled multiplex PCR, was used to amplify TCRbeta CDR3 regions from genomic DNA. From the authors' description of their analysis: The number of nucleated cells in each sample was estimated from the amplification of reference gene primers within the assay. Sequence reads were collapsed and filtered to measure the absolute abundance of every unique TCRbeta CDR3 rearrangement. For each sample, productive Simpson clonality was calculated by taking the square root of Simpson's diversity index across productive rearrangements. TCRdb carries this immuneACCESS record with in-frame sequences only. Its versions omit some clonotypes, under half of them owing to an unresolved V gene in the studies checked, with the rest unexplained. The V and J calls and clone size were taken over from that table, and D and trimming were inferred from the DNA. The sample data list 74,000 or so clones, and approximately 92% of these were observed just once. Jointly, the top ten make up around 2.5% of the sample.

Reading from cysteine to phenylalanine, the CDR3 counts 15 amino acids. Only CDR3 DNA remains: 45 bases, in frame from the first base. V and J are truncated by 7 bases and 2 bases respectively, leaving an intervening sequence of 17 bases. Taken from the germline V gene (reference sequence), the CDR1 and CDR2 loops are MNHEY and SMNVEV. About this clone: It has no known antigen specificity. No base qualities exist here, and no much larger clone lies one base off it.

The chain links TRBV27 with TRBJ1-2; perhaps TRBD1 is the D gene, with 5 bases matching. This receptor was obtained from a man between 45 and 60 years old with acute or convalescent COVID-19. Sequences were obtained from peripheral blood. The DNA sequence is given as TGTGCCAGCACCCCCCGAGTCCGGGGGAACTATGGCTACACCTTC. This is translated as CASTPRVRGNYGYTF.